The T cell receptor beta chain under discussion was sequenced for a study of control samples from healthy donors and cancer patients. The CDR3 is 15 amino acids. Germline CDR1 is MNHNS and CDR2 is SASEGT. Between the trimmed V and J ends, which lost 2 bases and 5 bases, there was a span of 10 bases. Method: immunoSEQ multiplex PCR; TCRdb's copy keeps in-frame clones and lacks some. The sample lists over 100,000 clones; about nine tenths were seen once. Sequenced input: blood. The receptor comes from a man aged 40-49 years in good health. The rearrangement joins TRBV6-1 to TRBJ1-6; the D is unclear. The CDR3 DNA sequence: TGTGCCAGCAGTGAAATTGGGGTCGATAATTCACCCCTCCACTTT. Translation gives CASSEIGVDNSPLHF.